This T cell receptor (beta chain) was recorded in a study of T cells after yellow fever vaccination. General study points: The booster saw the reappearance of most primary-vaccination clones (approximately 97% CD4, about 90% CD8). The appearance of a small share of clonotypes in both CD4 and CD8 compartments was observed.

Concerning this clonotype itself: The antigen is unknown.

In TCRdb, the 5' RACE reads were re-called with MiXCR into one record per CDR3 protein. The sample contains 600,000 to 750,000 distinct CDR3 sequences, 9% to 15% of which appear only once. From germline, CDR1 is LGHDT and CDR2 YNNKEL (reference sequence). The CDR3 totals 13 residues. The ends were cut back, 4 bases at V and 6 bases at J, with 13 bases in the middle. The material sequenced was PBMCs, taken on the day of the yellow fever booster vaccination. The genes are TRBV3-1 and TRBJ2-7, with unresolved D. The source of this sequence is a man aged 25-45 years who received the YFV17D yellow fever vaccine. In DNA form, the CDR3 reads TGTGCCAGCAGCCTTAGCTGGGAAGGCGAGCAGTACTTC. Protein sequence: CASSLSWEGEQYF.